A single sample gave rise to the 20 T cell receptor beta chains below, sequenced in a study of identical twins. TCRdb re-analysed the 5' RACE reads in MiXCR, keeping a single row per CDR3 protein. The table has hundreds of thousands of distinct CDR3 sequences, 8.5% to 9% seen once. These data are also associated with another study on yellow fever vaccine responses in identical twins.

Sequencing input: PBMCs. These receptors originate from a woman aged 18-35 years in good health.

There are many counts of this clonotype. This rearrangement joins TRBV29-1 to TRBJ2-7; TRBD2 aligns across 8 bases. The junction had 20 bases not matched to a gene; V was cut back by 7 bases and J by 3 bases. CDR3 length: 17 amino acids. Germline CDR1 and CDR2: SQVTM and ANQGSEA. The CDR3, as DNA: TGCAGCGCCCGAGCATCTCAGGGAGCGGGGGTTGTCTACGAGCAGTACTTC. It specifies CSARASQGAGVVYEQYF.

The DNA for the CDR3 is TGCGCCAGCAGCGGACCGGGACAGGGTGGCGAGCAGTACTTC. Protein: CASSGPGQGGEQYF. The chain joins TRBV5-1 to TRBJ2-7; TRBD1 matches 9 bases. The CDR3 has 14 residues. Germline CDR1 and CDR2: SGHRS and YFSETQ. V lost 4 bases and J lost 6; bases outside the gene matches: 8.

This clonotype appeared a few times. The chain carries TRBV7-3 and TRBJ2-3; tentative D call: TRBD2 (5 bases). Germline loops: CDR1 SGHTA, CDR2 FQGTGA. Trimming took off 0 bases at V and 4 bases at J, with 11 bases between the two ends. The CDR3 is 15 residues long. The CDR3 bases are TGTGCCAGCAGCTTAACATCTAGCTCGGCAGATACGCAGTATTTT. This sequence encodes CASSLTSSSADTQYF.

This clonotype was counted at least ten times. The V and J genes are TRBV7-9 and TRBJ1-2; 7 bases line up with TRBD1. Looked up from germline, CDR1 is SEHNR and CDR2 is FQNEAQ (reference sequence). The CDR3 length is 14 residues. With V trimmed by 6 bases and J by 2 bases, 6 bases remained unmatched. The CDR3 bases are TGTGCCAGCAGGCGGGGACAGACCAACTATGGCTACACCTTC. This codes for CASRRGQTNYGYTF.

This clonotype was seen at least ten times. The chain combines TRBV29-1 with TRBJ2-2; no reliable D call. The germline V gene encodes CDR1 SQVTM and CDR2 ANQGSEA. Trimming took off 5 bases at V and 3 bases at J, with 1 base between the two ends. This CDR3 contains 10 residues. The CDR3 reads CSVYTGELFF. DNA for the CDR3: TGCAGCGTTTACACCGGGGAGCTGTTTTTT.

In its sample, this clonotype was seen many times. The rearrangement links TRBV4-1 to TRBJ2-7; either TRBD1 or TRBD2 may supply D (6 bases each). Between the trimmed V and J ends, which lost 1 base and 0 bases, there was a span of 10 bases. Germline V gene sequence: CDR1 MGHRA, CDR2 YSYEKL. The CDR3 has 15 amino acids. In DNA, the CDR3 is TGCGCCAGCAGCCAAGGGACAGCGGGCTCCTACGAGCAGTACTTC. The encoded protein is CASSQGTAGSYEQYF.

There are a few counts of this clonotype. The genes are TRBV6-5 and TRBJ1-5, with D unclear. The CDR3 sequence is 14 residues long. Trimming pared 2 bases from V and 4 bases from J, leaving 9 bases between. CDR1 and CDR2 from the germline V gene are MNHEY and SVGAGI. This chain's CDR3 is CASSYKESNQPQHF. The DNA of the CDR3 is TGTGCCAGCAGTTACAAGGAGTCTAATCAGCCCCAGCATTTT.

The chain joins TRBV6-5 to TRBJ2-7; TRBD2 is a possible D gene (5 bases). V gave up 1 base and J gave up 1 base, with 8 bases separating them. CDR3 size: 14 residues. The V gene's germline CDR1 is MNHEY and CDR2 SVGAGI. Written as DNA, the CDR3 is TGTGCCAGCAGTTACTGGGCGGGTTCCTACGAGCAGTACTTC. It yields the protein CASSYWAGSYEQYF.

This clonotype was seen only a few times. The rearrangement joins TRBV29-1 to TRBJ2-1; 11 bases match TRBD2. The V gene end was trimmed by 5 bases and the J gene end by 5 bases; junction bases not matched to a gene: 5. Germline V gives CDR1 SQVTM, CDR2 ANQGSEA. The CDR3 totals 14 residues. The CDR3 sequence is CSVPGLAGDNEQFF. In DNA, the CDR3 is TGCAGCGTTCCCGGACTAGCGGGCGACAATGAGCAGTTCTTC.

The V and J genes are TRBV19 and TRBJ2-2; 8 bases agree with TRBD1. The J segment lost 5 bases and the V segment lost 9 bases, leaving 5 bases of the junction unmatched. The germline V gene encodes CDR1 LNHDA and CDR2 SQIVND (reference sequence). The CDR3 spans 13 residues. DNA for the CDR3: TGTGCCAGCCGCAGGGGGCTTACCGGGGAGCTGTTTTTT. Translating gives CASRRGLTGELFF.

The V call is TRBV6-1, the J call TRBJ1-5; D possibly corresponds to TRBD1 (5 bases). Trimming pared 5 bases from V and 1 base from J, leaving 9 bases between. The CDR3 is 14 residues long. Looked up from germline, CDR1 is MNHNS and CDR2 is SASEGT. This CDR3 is CASSRGLSNQPQHF. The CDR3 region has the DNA TGTGCCAGCAGTAGGGGACTGAGCAATCAGCCCCAGCATTTT.

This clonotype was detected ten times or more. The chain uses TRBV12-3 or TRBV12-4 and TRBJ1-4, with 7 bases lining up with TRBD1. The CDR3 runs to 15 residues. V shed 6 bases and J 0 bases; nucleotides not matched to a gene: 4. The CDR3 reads CASSFGQATNEKLFF. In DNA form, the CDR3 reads TGTGCCAGCAGCTTCGGACAGGCAACTAATGAAAAACTGTTTTTT.

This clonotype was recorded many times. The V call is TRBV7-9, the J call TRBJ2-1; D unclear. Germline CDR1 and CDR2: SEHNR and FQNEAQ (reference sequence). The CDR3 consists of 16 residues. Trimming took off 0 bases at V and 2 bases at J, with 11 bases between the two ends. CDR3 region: CASSLADHTPYNEQFF. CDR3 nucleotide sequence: TGTGCCAGCAGCTTAGCGGACCATACCCCCTACAATGAGCAGTTCTTC. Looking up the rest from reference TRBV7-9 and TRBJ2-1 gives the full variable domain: DTGVSQNPRHKITKRGQNVTFRCDPISEHNRLYWYRQTLGQGPEFLTYFQNEAQLEKSRLLSDRFSAERPKGSFSTLEIQRTEQGDSAMYLCASSLADHTPYNEQFFGPGTRLTVL.

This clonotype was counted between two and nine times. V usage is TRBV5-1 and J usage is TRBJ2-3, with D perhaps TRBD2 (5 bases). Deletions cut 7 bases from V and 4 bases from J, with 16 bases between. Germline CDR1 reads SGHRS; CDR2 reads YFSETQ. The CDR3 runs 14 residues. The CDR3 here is CASFRGSVADTQYF. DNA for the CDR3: TGCGCCAGCTTTAGAGGGAGCGTCGCAGATACGCAGTATTTT.

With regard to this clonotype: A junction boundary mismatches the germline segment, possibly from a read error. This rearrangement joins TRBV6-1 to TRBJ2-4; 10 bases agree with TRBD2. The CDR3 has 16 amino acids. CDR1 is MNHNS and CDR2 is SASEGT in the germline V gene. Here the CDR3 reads CASSQAGGVAKNIQYF. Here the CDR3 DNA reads TGTGCCAGCAGTCAAGCGGGGGGGGTAGCCAAAAACATTCAGTACTTC.

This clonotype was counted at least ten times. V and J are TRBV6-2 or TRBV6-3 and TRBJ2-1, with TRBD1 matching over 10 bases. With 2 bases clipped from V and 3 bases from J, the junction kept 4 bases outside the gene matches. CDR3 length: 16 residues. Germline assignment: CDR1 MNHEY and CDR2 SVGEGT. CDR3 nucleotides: TGTGCCAGCAGTTACCCCGACAGGGGGCTCTACAATGAGCAGTTCTTC. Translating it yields CASSYPDRGLYNEQFF.

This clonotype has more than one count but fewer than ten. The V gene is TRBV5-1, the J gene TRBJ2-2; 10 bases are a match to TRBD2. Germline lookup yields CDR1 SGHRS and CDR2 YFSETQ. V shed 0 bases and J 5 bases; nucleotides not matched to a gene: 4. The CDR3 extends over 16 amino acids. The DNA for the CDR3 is TGCGCCAGCAGCTTGGATCTAGCGGGGGTAACCGGGGAGCTGTTTTTT. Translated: CASSLDLAGVTGELFF.

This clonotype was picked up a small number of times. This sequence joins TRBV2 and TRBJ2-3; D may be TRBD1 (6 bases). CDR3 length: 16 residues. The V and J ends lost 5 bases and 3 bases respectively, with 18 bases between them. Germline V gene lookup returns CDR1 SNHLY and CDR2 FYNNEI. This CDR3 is CASSRIQGSGTDTQYF. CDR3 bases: TGTGCCAGCAGTCGAATACAGGGTTCGGGGACAGATACGCAGTATTTT.

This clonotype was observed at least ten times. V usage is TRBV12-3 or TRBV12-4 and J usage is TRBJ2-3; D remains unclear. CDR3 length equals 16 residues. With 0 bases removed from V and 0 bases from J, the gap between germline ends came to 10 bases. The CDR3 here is CASSLALAESTDTQYF. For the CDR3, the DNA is TGTGCCAGCAGTTTAGCGCTTGCGGAGAGCACAGATACGCAGTATTTT.

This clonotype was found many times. DNA of the CDR3: TGCGCCAGCAGCAATGGCGCGAACACTGAAGCTTTCTTT. Encoded protein: CASSNGANTEAFF. This chain connects TRBV5-1 to TRBJ1-1, with D hard to call. This CDR3 comprises 13 residues. V was pared by 4 bases and J by 1 base, with 8 bases between. Germline loops: CDR1 SGHRS, CDR2 YFSETQ.